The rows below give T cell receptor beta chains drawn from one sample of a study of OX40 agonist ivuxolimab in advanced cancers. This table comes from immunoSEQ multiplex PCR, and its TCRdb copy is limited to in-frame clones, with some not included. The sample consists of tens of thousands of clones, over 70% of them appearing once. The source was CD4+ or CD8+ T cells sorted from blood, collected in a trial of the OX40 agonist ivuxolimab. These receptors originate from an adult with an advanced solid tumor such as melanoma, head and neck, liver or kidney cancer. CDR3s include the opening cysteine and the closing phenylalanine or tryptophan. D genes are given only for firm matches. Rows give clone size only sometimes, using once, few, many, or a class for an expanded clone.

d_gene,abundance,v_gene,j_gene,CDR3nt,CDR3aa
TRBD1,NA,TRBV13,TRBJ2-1,TGTGCCAGCAGCTTATTTGGGACAGGTGACAATGAGCAGTTCTTC,CASSLFGTGDNEQFF
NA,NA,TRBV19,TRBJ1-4,TGTGCCAGTAGTATAGATATTTTGAACAGGGCCAGCGAAAAACTGTTTTTT,CASSIDILNRASEKLFF
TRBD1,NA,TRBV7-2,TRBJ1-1,TGTGCCAGCAGGCGGACAGGGTACGGAACTGAAACTTTCTTT,CASRRTGYGTETFF
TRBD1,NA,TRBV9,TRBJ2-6,TGTGCCAGCAGCGTATTTGGGACAGGGGCCTCTGGGGCCAACGTCCTGACTTTC,CASSVFGTGASGANVLTF
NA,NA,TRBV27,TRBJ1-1,TGTGCCAGCACCGGCGGACCGGGACGCGAAGCTTTCTTT,CASTGGPGREAFF
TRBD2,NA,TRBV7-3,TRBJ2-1,TGTGCCAGCAGCCCCGGGGGGGGTTATAGTGAGCAGTTCTTC,CASSPGGGYSEQFF
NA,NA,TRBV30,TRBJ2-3,TGTGCCTGGAGTGCATGGCTGGGGAGGGGGAGGACAGATACGCAGTATTTT,CAWSAWLGRGRTDTQYF
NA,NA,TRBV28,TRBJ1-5,TGTGCCAGCAGACTTGGGGGCAGGGAAGATCAGCCCCAGCATTTT,CASRLGGREDQPQHF
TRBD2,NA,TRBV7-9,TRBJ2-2,TGTGCCAGCAGCCCTCGGACTAGCGGTAACACCGGGGAGCTGTTTTTT,CASSPRTSGNTGELFF
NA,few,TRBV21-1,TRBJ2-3,TGTGCCAGCAGCAAAGGGGCTAGCGGGAGGAAAACAGATACGCAGTATTTT,CASSKGASGRKTDTQYF
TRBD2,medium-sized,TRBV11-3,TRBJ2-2,TGTGCCAGCAGCTTCGAGCGGGGGAACACCGGGGAGCTGTTTTTT,CASSFERGNTGELFF
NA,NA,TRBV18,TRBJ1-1,TGTGCCAGCTCACGAACTATTCTTCAAGCTTTCTTT,CASSRTILQAFF
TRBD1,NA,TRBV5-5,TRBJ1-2,TGTGCCAGCAGCGGCCGGCAAACAGGGGATTATACCTTC,CASSGRQTGDYTF
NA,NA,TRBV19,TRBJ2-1,TGTGCCAGTCGAGACTCACTTGGGCGGAGCAGAAACTCCTACAATGAGCAGTTCTTC,CASRDSLGRSRNSYNEQFF
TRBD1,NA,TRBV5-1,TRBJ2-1,TGCGCCAGCAGGGGACAGAGCATCTCGAATGAGCAGTTCTTC,CASRGQSISNEQFF
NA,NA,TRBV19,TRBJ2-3,TGTGCCAGTAAATTCTCTAACACAGATACGCAGTATTTT,CASKFSNTDTQYF
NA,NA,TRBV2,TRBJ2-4,TGTGCCAGCTCCTCCACGTGGGGCAAAAACATTCAGTACTTC,CASSSTWGKNIQYF
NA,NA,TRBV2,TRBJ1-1,TGTGCCAGCATTCCAGAAATGAACACTGAAGCTTTCTTT,CASIPEMNTEAFF
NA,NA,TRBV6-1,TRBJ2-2,TGTGCCAGCTCGAACACCGGGGAGCTGTTTTTT,CASSNTGELFF
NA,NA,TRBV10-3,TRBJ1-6,TGTGCCATCAGTGGACAGAATTCACCCCTCCACTTT,CAISGQNSPLHF